Presented here are 5 T cell receptor beta chains from one specimen sequenced in a study of shared clonotypes between healthy human individuals. Using immunoSEQ multiplex PCR, the repertoire was profiled, and TCRdb retains in-frame clones only, with some absent. The sample holds more than 2 million clones, about 95% seen once. As defined, naive CD8 cells were CD45RO-negative and positively selected for CCR7, with terminally differentiated effector memory CD45RA+ cells excluded. The sample consisted of naive CD8+ T cells sorted from blood. The receptor set was obtained from a young man in good health.

J is TRBJ2-1 and V is TRBV13; weak D call: TRBD1 (6 bases). With 5 bases removed from V and 8 bases from J, the gap between germline ends came to 25 bases. Germline V lookup: CDR1 PRHDT, CDR2 FYEKMQ (reference sequence). The CDR3 sequence is 17 residues long. The CDR3 DNA is TGTGCCAGCAGCCCCCCTTTCCCCCGCCCGCCAGGGGATGAGCAGTTCTTC. Encoded protein: CASSPPFPRPPGDEQFF.

The chain employs TRBV7-9 and TRBJ2-2; D gene unclear. V was clipped by 2 bases and J by 5 bases, with 12 bases between them. The CDR3 spans 15 residues. CDR1 is SEHNR, CDR2 FQNEAQ, per germline (reference sequence). The CDR3: CASSLQFGSTGELFF. The CDR3 nucleotides read TGTGCCAGCAGCTTACAGTTCGGTTCTACCGGGGAGCTGTTTTTT.

This chain links TRBV10-3 with TRBJ2-7, with 8 bases that match TRBD2. The CDR3 consists of 15 residues. CDR1 is ENHRY, CDR2 SYGVKD, per germline. Germline trimming cut 2 bases from V and 0 bases from J; bases unmatched to any gene: 3. DNA of the CDR3: TGTGCCATCAGTGAGACTAGCGGTTACTCCTACGAGCAGTACTTC. This translates into CAISETSGYSYEQYF.

This rearrangement joins TRBV5-1 to TRBJ2-1; D gene unclear. Germline V gene data show CDR1 as SGHRS and CDR2 as YFSETQ. Trimming left V 2 bases short and J 3 bases short, with 6 bases between. This CDR3 contains 13 residues. As DNA, the CDR3 is TGCGCCAGCAGCTTCAGCCTCTACAATGAGCAGTTCTTC. This translates into CASSFSLYNEQFF.

V usage is TRBV13 and J usage is TRBJ1-6; D might be TRBD1 (6 bases). V lost 0 bases, J lost 7 bases, and 7 bases lay in between. The CDR3 runs to 14 residues. The germline CDR1 and CDR2 sequences are PRHDT and FYEKMQ (reference sequence). Written as DNA, the CDR3 is TGTGCCAGCAGCTTAGGGGGGGCGAATTCACCCCTCCACTTT. It is translated as CASSLGGANSPLHF.